This T cell receptor beta chain was sequenced in a study of blood T cell repertoires in COVID-19. Sequenced by immunoSEQ multiplex PCR; TCRdb stores in-frame clones only, minus some. The sample has approximately 470,000 clones, approximately 90% seen once. Participants, about 18 to 100 years old, spanned around 25 US areas. This CDR3 region has 14 residues. Germline V CDR1 and CDR2: LGHDT, YNNKEL (reference sequence). The V end was cut by 0 bases, the J end by 5 bases, with 10 bases between. This clonotype was sampled from a woman aged 18-29 years who had recovered from COVID-19. The V call is TRBV3-1 (or the pseudogene TRBV3-2), the J call TRBJ2-5; the D is unclear. Material: PBMCs or T cells enriched from blood (not recorded which). This chain's CDR3 is CASSQDQASETQYF. In nucleotides, the CDR3 is TGTGCCAGCAGCCAAGATCAAGCGAGCGAGACCCAGTACTTC.